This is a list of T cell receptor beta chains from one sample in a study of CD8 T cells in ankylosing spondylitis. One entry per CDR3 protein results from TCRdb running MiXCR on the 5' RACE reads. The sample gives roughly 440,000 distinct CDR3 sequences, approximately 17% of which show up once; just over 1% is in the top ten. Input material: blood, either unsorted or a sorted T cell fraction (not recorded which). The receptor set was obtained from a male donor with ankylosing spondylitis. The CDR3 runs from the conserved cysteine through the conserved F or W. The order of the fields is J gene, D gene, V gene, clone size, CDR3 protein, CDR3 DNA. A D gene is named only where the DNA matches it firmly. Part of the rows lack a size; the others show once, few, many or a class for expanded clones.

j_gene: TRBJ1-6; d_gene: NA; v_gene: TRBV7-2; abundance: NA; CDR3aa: CASSLRYRANSPLHF; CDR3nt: TGTGCCAGCAGCCTTAGGTACAGGGCCAATTCACCCCTCCACTTT
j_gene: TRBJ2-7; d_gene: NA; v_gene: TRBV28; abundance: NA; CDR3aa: CASSHRVTRYEQYF; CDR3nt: TGTGCCAGCAGCCACAGGGTAACCCGCTACGAGCAGTACTTC
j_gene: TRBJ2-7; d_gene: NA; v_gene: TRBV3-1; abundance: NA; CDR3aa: CASSPGKVSYEQYF; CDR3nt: TGTGCCAGCAGCCCGGGAAAAGTCTCCTACGAGCAGTACTTC
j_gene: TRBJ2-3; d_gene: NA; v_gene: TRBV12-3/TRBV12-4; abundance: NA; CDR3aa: CASRALGATDTQYF; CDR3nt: TGTGCCAGCAGGGCACTAGGGGCCACAGATACGCAGTATTTT
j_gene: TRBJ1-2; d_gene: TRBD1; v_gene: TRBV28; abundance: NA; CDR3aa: CASGGQGIYGYTF; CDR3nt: TGTGCCAGCGGGGGACAGGGGATCTATGGCTACACCTTC
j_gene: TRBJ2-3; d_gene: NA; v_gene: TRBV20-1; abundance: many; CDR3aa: CSANLPSADTQYF; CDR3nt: TGCAGTGCTAACCTACCTAGCGCAGATACGCAGTATTTT
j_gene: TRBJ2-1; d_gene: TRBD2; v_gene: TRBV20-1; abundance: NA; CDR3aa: CSARDWASGLYEQFF; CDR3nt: TGCAGTGCTAGAGATTGGGCTAGCGGGTTGTATGAGCAGTTCTTC
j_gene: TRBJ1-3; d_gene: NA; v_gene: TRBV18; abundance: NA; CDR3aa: CASSPIDSSSGNTIYF; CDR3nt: TGTGCCAGCTCACCAATTGACAGTTCTTCTGGAAACACCATATATTTT
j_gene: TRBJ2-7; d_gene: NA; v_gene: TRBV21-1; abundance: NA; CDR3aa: CASSAEGGGDEQYF; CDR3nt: TGTGCCAGCAGCGCAGAGGGGGGGGGTGACGAGCAGTACTTC
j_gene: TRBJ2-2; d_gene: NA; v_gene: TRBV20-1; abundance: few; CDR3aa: CSVGGDFTGELFF; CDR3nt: TGCAGTGTTGGAGGGGACTTCACCGGGGAGCTGTTTTTT
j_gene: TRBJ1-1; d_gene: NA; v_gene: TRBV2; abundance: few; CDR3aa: CASNVESATTEAFF; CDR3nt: TGTGCCAGCAACGTAGAGTCAGCAACCACTGAAGCTTTCTTT
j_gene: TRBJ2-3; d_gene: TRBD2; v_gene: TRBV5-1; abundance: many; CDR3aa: CASSSAPLAGGRTDTQYF; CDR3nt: TGCGCCAGCAGCTCCGCTCCACTAGCGGGGGGGCGCACAGATACGCAGTATTTT
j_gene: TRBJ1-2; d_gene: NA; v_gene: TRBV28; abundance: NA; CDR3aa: CASSTSRDYGYTF; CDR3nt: NA
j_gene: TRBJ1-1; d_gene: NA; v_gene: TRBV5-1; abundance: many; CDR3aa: CASSWGGSTEAFF; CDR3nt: TGCGCCAGCAGCTGGGGGGGAAGCACTGAAGCTTTCTTT
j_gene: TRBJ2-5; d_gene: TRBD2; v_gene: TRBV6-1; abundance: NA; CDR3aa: CASRGTSGGRTGETQYF; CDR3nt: TGTGCCAGCAGGGGGACTAGCGGGGGGCGAACGGGAGAGACCCAGTACTTC
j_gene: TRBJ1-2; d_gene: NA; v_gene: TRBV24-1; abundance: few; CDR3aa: CATSSGGPYGYTF; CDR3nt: TGTGCCACCAGTTCTGGGGGACCCTATGGCTACACCTTC
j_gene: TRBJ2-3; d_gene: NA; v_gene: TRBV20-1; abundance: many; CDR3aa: CSASSADTQYF; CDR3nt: TGCAGTGCTTCTAGCGCAGATACGCAGTATTTT
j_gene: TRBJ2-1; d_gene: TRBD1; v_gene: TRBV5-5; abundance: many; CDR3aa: CASSLGTGNEQFF; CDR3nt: TGTGCCAGCAGCTTGGGGACAGGCAATGAGCAGTTCTTC
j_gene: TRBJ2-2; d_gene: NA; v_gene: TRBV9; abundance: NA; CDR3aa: CASSVANTGEQFF; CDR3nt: TGTGCCAGCAGCGTGGCGAACACCGGGGAGCAGTTTTTT
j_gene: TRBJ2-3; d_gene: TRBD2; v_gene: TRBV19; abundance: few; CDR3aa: CACKRDPTDTQYF; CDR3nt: TGTGCCTGTAAGCGGGACCCCACAGATACGCAGTATTTT
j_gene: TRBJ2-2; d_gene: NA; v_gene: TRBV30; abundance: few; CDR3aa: CAWSVFRGGSGELFF; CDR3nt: TGTGCCTGGAGTGTTTTCAGGGGAGGGTCCGGGGAGCTGTTTTTT
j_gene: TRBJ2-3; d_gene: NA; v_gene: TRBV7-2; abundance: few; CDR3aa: CASSLAGGGGGTDTQYF; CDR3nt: TGTGCCAGCAGCTTAGCGGGAGGGGGAGGGGGCACAGATACGCAGTATTTT
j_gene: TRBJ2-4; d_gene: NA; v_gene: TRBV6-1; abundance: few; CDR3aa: CASSATPEGRTYF; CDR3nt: TGTGCCAGCAGTGCCACCCCCGAGGGGCGCACGTACTTC
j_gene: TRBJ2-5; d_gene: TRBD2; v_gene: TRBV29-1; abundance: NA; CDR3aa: CSVSGTSVQETQYF; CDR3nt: TGCAGCGTATCCGGGACTAGCGTCCAAGAGACCCAGTACTTC
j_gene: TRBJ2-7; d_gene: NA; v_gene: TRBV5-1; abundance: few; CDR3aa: CASSLVAASYEQYF; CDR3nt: TGCGCCAGCAGCTTGGTAGCGGCGTCCTACGAGCAGTACTTC
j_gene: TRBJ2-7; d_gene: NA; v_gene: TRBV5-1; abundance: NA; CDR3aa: CASSGGTVSYEQYF; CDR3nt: TGCGCCAGCAGCGGGGGGACGGTCTCCTACGAGCAGTACTTC
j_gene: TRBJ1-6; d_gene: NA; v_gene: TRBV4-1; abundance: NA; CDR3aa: CASSPQASGGSYNSPLHF; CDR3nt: TGCGCCAGCAGCCCCCAGGCCAGCGGGGGCTCCTATAATTCACCCCTCCACTTT
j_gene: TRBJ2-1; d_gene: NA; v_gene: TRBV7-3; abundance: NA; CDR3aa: CASSLNPVGSYNEQFF; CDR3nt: TGTGCCAGCAGCTTAAACCCGGTTGGCTCCTACAATGAGCAGTTCTTC
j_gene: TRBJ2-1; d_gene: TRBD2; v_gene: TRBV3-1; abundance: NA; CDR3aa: CASSRLATMYNEQFF; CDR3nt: TGTGCCAGCAGTCGACTAGCGACTATGTACAATGAGCAGTTCTTC
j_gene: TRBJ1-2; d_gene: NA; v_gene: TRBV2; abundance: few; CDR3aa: CASSSGRGPYGYTF; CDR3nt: TGTGCCAGCAGCAGTGGACGAGGCCCCTATGGCTACACCTTC
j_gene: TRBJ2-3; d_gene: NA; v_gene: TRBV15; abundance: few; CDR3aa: CATSRSGQGLTDTQYF; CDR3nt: TGTGCCACCAGCAGATCGGGGCAGGGTTTAACAGATACGCAGTATTTT
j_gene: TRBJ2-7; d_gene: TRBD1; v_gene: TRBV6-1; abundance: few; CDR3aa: CASSTGTGSVYEQYF; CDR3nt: TGTGCCAGCAGCACCGGGACAGGGAGCGTGTACGAGCAGTACTTC
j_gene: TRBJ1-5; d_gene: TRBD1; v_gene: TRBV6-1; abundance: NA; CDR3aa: CASSTTGGRNQPQHF; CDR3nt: TGTGCCAGCAGTACCACAGGGGGCAGGAATCAGCCCCAGCATTTT
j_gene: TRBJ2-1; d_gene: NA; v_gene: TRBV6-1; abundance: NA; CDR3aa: CASSVREANSYNEQFF; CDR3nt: TGTGCCAGCAGTGTCAGGGAGGCCAACTCCTACAATGAGCAGTTCTTC
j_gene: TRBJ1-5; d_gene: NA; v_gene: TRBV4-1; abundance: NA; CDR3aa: CASSQPRQGNQPQHF; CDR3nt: TGCGCCAGCAGCCAACCGAGACAGGGCAATCAGCCCCAGCATTTT
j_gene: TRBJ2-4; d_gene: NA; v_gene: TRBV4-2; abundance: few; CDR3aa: CASSQDVGSAAKNIQYF; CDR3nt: TGTGCCAGCAGCCAAGATGTTGGCAGCGCCGCCAAAAACATTCAGTACTTC
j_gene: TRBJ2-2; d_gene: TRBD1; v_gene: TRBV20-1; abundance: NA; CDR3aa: CSARVRTGGSGELFF; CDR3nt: TGCAGTGCTAGAGTGAGGACAGGGGGGTCCGGGGAGCTGTTTTTT
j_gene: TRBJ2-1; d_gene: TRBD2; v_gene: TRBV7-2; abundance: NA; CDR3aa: CASSSRTSGGVGQFF; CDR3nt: TGTGCCAGCAGCTCCCGGACTAGCGGGGGGGTAGGGCAGTTCTTC
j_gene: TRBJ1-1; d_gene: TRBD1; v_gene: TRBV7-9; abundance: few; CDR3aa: CASKSTRGLNTEAFF; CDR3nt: TGTGCCAGCAAATCAACGAGGGGGCTGAACACTGAAGCTTTCTTT
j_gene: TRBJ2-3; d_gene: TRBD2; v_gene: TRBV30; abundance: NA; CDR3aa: CAWTSGTSGRTDTQYF; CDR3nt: TGTGCCTGGACCTCCGGGACTAGCGGGAGAACAGATACGCAGTATTTT
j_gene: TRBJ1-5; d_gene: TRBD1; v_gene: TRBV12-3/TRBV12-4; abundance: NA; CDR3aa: CASSLDRGRVQPQHF; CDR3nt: TGTGCCAGCAGTTTGGACAGGGGGCGCGTTCAGCCCCAGCATTTT
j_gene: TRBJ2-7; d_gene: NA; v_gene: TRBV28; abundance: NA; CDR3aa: CASKGYVNEQYF; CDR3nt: TGTGCCAGCAAGGGGTATGTGAACGAGCAGTACTTC
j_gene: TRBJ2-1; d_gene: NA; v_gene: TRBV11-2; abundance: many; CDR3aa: CASSLGASSYNEQFF; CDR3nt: TGTGCCAGCAGCTTAGGCGCGAGCTCCTACAATGAGCAGTTCTTC
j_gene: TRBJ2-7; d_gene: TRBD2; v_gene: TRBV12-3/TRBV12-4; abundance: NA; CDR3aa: CASSSSGLAGYEQYF; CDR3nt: TGTGCCAGCAGCTCGTCGGGCCTAGCGGGGTACGAGCAGTACTTC
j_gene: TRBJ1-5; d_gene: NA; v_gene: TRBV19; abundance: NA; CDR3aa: CASSIAEQPQHF; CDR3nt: TGTGCCAGTAGTATAGCTGAACAGCCCCAGCATTTT
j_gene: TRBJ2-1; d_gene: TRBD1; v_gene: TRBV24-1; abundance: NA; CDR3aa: CATKGQGASEQFF; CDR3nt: TGTGCCACCAAGGGACAGGGGGCGAGTGAGCAGTTCTTC
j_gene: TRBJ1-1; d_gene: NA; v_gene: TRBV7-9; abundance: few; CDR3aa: CASSLIRDIYMNTEAFF; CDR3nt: TGTGCCAGCAGCCTAATCCGGGACATCTACATGAACACTGAAGCTTTCTTT
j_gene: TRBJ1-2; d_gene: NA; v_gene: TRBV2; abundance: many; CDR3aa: CASSDRHIYGYTF; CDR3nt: TGTGCCAGCAGTGATCGTCACATCTATGGCTACACCTTC
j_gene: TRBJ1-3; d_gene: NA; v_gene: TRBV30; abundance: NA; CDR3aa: CAWSVLSRAGNTIYF; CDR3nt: TGTGCCTGGAGTGTACTGTCCAGGGCTGGAAACACCATATATTTT
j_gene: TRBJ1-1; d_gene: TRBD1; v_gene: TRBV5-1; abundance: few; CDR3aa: CASSSGQGVGTEAFF; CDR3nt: TGCGCCAGCAGCTCGGGACAGGGTGTAGGCACTGAAGCTTTCTTT
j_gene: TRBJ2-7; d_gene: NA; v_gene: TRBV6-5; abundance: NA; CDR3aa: CASSSRGDEQYF; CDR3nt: TGTGCCAGCAGCTCCCGCGGGGACGAGCAGTACTTC
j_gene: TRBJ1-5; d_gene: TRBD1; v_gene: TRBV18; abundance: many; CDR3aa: CASSPGQVSNQPQHF; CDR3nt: TGTGCCAGCTCACCAGGACAGGTTTCCAATCAGCCCCAGCATTTT